A selection of T cell receptor beta chains follows, all from one sample in a study of T cell repertoires in ileal Crohn's disease. Sequencing was performed with immunoSEQ multiplex PCR; in TCRdb, only in-frame clones are kept and a portion is missing. This sample has around 3,700 clones, with 75% to 90% found just once. The sequenced material came from ileal tissue. The source of these receptors is an adult with Crohn's disease. CDR3s include the opening cysteine and the closing phenylalanine or tryptophan. A D gene is named only where the DNA matches it firmly. Where a row states a size, it is once, few, many or the class of an expanded clone; other rows omit it.

j_gene	d_gene	v_gene	abundance	CDR3aa	CDR3nt
TRBJ1-5	NA	TRBV6-1	NA	CASSVSHPTGIGPQHF	TGTGCCAGCAGTGTCAGCCATCCGACAGGCATAGGGCCCCAGCATTTT
TRBJ2-7	TRBD1	TRBV7-6	NA	CASSSQQGSNYEQYF	TGTGCCAGCAGCTCCCAACAGGGGAGCAACTACGAGCAGTACTTC
TRBJ1-5	NA	TRBV19	NA	CASSIPGYVDQPQHF	TGTGCCAGTAGTATTCCAGGGTATGTGGATCAGCCCCAGCATTTT
TRBJ2-3	NA	TRBV12-5	NA	CASGLADTQYF	TGTGCTAGTGGTTTGGCAGATACGCAGTATTTT
TRBJ2-5	TRBD1	TRBV7-2	NA	CASSPLGQGQETQYF	TGTGCCAGCAGCCCTCTTGGACAGGGCCAAGAGACCCAGTACTTC
TRBJ2-7	NA	TRBV30	NA	CAWSKLQGKAREQYF	TGTGCCTGGAGTAAGTTGCAGGGAAAAGCGCGAGAGCAGTACTTC
TRBJ1-1	NA	TRBV14	NA	CASSQDLQGWGPNTEAFF	TGTGCCAGCAGCCAAGATCTTCAGGGGTGGGGACCGAACACTGAAGCTTTCTTT
TRBJ1-1	TRBD1	TRBV7-2	NA	CASSLPQGGNEAFF	TGTGCCAGCAGCTTACCCCAGGGGGGGAATGAAGCTTTCTTT
TRBJ2-7	NA	TRBV5-1	NA	CASSLEGMKSGEQYF	TGCGCCAGCAGCTTGGAAGGGATGAAAAGTGGCGAGCAGTACTTC
TRBJ1-4	NA	TRBV2	NA	CASSDRDTNEKLFF	TGTGCCAGCAGTGACCGGGATACTAATGAAAAACTGTTTTTT
TRBJ1-2	NA	TRBV19	NA	CASYATYGYTF	TGTGCCAGTTACGCCACCTATGGCTACACCTTC
TRBJ1-1	NA	TRBV11-2	NA	CASSLEPRGTEAFF	TGTGCCAGCAGCTTAGAGCCTAGGGGCACTGAAGCTTTCTTT
TRBJ1-4	TRBD1	TRBV7-2	NA	CASSPGQRREKLFF	TGTGCCAGCTCACCGGGACAGCGGCGAGAAAAACTGTTTTTT
TRBJ2-7	NA	TRBV5-4	NA	CASSYPGGASYEQYF	TGTGCCAGCAGTTACCCCGGAGGGGCCTCCTACGAGCAGTACTTC
TRBJ2-1	NA	TRBV13	NA	CASSFAAIGRSNEQFF	TGTGCCAGCAGCTTCGCCGCAATCGGCCGGTCGAATGAGCAGTTCTTC
TRBJ2-6	NA	TRBV5-1	few	CASSLASLSGANVLTF	TGCGCCAGCAGCTTGGCAAGTCTCTCTGGGGCCAACGTCCTGACTTTC
TRBJ2-1	TRBD1	TRBV5-1	NA	CASSAWTGNEQFF	TGCGCCAGCAGCGCCTGGACAGGCAATGAGCAGTTCTTC
TRBJ2-7	NA	TRBV4-1	NA	CASSQDAGTGYDEQYF	TGCGCCAGCAGCCAAGATGCGGGAACGGGGTACGACGAGCAGTACTTC
TRBJ2-7	TRBD2	TRBV2	NA	CASSDASGSDEQYF	TGTGCCAGCAGTGATGCTAGCGGGAGCGACGAGCAGTACTTC
TRBJ2-7	NA	TRBV30	NA	CAWSGGSVDEQYF	TGTGCCTGGAGTGGGGGGAGTGTCGACGAGCAGTACTTC
TRBJ2-2	NA	TRBV30	once	CAWSVRRNTGELFF	TGTGCCTGGAGTGTACGCCGAAACACCGGGGAGCTGTTTTTT
TRBJ1-5	TRBD1	TRBV19	NA	CASSPTGTVNQPQHF	TGTGCCAGTAGCCCAACCGGGACAGTTAATCAGCCCCAGCATTTT
TRBJ2-5	TRBD1	TRBV9	NA	CASSASGTGNQETQYF	TGTGCCAGCAGCGCCTCCGGGACAGGGAACCAAGAGACCCAGTACTTC
TRBJ2-1	NA	TRBV21-1	NA	CASSKAWQIAYNEQFF	TGTGCCAGCAGCAAAGCTTGGCAGATTGCCTACAATGAGCAGTTCTTC
TRBJ2-7	TRBD2	TRBV10-1	NA	CASSRKEREPAYEQYF	TGCGCCAGCAGCCGAAAAGAGCGGGAGCCAGCGTACGAGCAGTACTTC
TRBJ2-4	NA	TRBV5-8	NA	CASSLKGAKNIQYF	TGTGCCAGCAGCTTGAAGGGAGCCAAAAACATTCAGTACTTC
TRBJ2-1	TRBD2	TRBV11-3	NA	CASSLRLAGDIDEQFF	TGTGCCAGCAGCTTAAGGCTAGCGGGAGATATCGATGAGCAGTTCTTC
TRBJ1-1	NA	TRBV19	once	CASKSFEGGQNTEAFF	TGTGCCAGTAAGTCTTTTGAGGGAGGTCAGAACACTGAAGCTTTCTTT
TRBJ2-5	NA	TRBV5-1	NA	CASSLGGLETQYF	TGCGCCAGCAGCTTAGGGGGGTTGGAGACCCAGTACTTC
TRBJ1-5	TRBD1	TRBV7-2	NA	CASSSTGTAGFNQPQHF	TGTGCCAGCAGCTCTACCGGGACAGCGGGCTTCAATCAGCCCCAGCATTTT